This T cell receptor beta chain was obtained from a study of T-cell reconstitution after alpha-beta-depleted transplantation in children. Overall study results and limits: At one year after transplant, newly produced T cells mostly accounted for T-cell counts and diversity. In some patients, recipient T cells and intrathymic progenitors surviving conditioning explained high day-60 diversity. Alpha-beta T cells present about two months after transplant were reported to originate from several hundred expanded graft clones.

This clonotype was detected ten times or more. The antigen is undetermined. Germline-derived CDR1 and CDR2 are LGHNA and YSLEER. The ends were cut back, 4 bases at V and 3 bases at J, with 13 bases in the middle. The CDR3 runs to 15 residues. Construction of the TCRbeta library involved unique molecular identifiers. TCRdb fed the PCR reads into MiXCR, producing one record per CDR3 protein. The table shows about 420,000 distinct CDR3 sequences, with roughly 16% occurring only once. Sequences were derived from PBMCs, mostly from graft donor cells, sampled 360 days after TCRalphabeta/CD19-depleted stem cell transplant. This sequence joins TRBV4-3 and TRBJ2-1; D is perhaps TRBD2 (6 bases). The sequence came from a boy in the first two years of life who had a stem cell transplant for Wiskott-Aldrich syndrome, so the T cells may come from the graft donor. As DNA, the CDR3 is TGCGCCAGCAGCCGGGCTAGCGCCTACTACAATGAGCAGTTCTTC. Protein: CASSRASAYYNEQFF.